The clone carrying this T cell receptor beta chain has ten or more counts. Its antigen is unknown. One entry per CDR3 protein, called by TCRdb with MiXCR from the 5' RACE reads. The sample has around 300,000 distinct CDR3 sequences; 11% are singletons. These data originate in a study of CD8 T cells in ankylosing spondylitis. V was cut by 0 bases and J by 6 bases, with 6 bases left in between. CDR3 length: 13 amino acids. Study-level points and caveats: Matched ankylosing spondylitis synovial fluid reportedly contained a significantly enriched population of disease-linked clones. Earlier work had already found some motif variants in reactive arthritis synovial fluid and blood.

Sequencing was carried out using blood, either unsorted or a sorted T cell fraction (not recorded which). The genes are TRBV12-3 or TRBV12-4 and TRBJ1-5; D is uncertain. This clonotype was sampled from a female donor with ankylosing spondylitis or in good health (not recorded which). CDR3 sequence (DNA): TGTGCCAGCAGTTTAGCCCAAGTTCAGCCCCAGCATTTT. Its translation: CASSLAQVQPQHF.